A selection of T cell receptor beta chains follows, all from one sample in a study of blood T cells in healthy people across ages. TCRdb recomputed calls from the 5' RACE reads with MiXCR, one row per CDR3 protein. The repertoire includes hundreds of thousands of distinct CDR3 sequences, roughly 26% of them detected once, and roughly 17% sits in the top ten. Source material: blood. The receptors come from a woman of 80 years or more in good health. Both conserved end residues are part of each CDR3.

v_call cdr3_length cdr3_aa
TRBV5-1 14 CASSSTGGASEQYF
TRBV6-5 14 CVGRPQGVTDTQYF
TRBV5-4 16 CASSLWLAGGTDTQYF
TRBV5-5 17 CASSSQTGRVGNYGYTF
TRBV11-2 15 CASSSIGQYNSPLHF
TRBV7-8 15 CASSLEAGEGNTIYF
TRBV5-1 14 CASSLGQGHTEAFF
TRBV6-1 15 CASSVAGGAIYGYTF
TRBV6-4 15 CASSSSDIYTDTQYF
TRBV6-5 15 CASSPAGTGGAGYTF
TRBV6-2/TRBV6-3 15 CASSLSGLNTYGYTF
TRBV12-3/TRBV12-4 14 CASSLGTPYNEQFF
TRBV20-1 11 CSASVYYGYTF
TRBV30 17 CARSVPWTGRSNQPQHF
TRBV2 15 CASSAMGAGMDEQYF
TRBV6-5 14 CASRRPTGGTEAFF
TRBV10-3 13 CAIGGTNQETQYF
TRBV20-1 13 CSARRASGYEQYF
TRBV20-1 14 CSARDYPRDYGYTF
TRBV5-5 16 CASSLARVLAPYGYTF
TRBV29-1 13 CSAEGQLYTEAFF
TRBV3-1 14 CASSKRQENTEAFF
TRBV27 15 CASSSSGTASYEQYF